This TCR beta chain comes out of a study of OX40 agonist ivuxolimab in advanced cancers. About the research overall: Treatment received earlier with anti-PD-1, anti-PD-L1 or anti-CTLA-4 agents was allowed, and 40% had some.

The junction had 7 bases not matched to a gene; V was cut back by 4 bases and J by 5 bases. The CDR3 covers 15 residues. Germline V gene data show CDR1 as SGHAT and CDR2 as FQNNGV. Patients were excluded for autoimmune disease history or systemic immunosuppression. Produced via immunoSEQ multiplex PCR; TCRdb's table is partial and in-frame only. The top ten hold approximately 15% of the sample, which has about 71,000 clones, about 93% seen once. This clonotype was sampled from an adult with an advanced solid tumor such as melanoma, head and neck, liver or kidney cancer. The starting material was CD4+ or CD8+ T cells sorted from blood, obtained in a trial of the OX40 agonist ivuxolimab. The chain employs TRBV11-2 and TRBJ1-1; 10 nucleotides match TRBD1. The CDR3 DNA sequence: TGTGCCAGCAGCTCCGGGGGACAGGGGCCTACTGAAGCTTTCTTT. It yields the protein CASSSGGQGPTEAFF.